This T cell receptor beta chain was captured by sequencing in a study of cytomegalovirus exposure and HLA in healthy donors (dated by TCRdb to 2016 to 2017). General notes on the study: An earlier analysis of roughly 630 of the donors reported approximately 290 Gb of sequence data and 117 million unique TCR beta sequences from about 179 million T cells. About 280 gigabases of sequencing data and roughly 80 million unique TCR sequences made up an early release that covered 500 to 650 HLA-typed donors. The genetic ancestry cluster associated with self-reported Caucasian donors included 81% of the 350 to 500 genotyped donors. The study aimed to test whether cataloging public T cell receptors could reveal signatures of past pathogen exposure. The study used immunosequencing to profile the T cell repertoires of 666 subjects and linked those repertoires to cytomegalovirus serostatus. A separate validation cohort of 100 to 150 different subjects was used in addition to the roughly 620-subject first cohort. To predict cytomegalovirus infection status, the study combined high-throughput TCR immunosequencing, statistical association of individual TCRs with disease status, and machine learning. In a later analysis, previously published TCR beta repertoires from hundreds of donors were re-analyzed and high-resolution HLA genotyping was added so that TCR occurrence patterns could be studied. In the later analysis, no new phenotypic data were used to find candidate immune exposures; instead, reliance was placed on TCR beta sequences and their occurrence across donors. An earlier analysis of 587 of the donors used high-throughput TCR beta sequencing to judge whether each TCR beta V gene segment behaved as functional or pseudogenic. Donor age, sex, ethnicity and CMV serostatus were compiled together with the repertoire data. A later genetic analysis took genome-wide SNP genotypes for about 55% of the roughly 700 donors and used that subset as a discovery cohort. Every repertoire in the discovery cohort had been generated on one and the same sequencing platform. HLA typing covered class I and class II loci at four-digit resolution. Typing coverage varied by locus: about 620-640 donors for A, B, C, DRB1 and DQB1; roughly 510 for DQA1; over 600 for DPA1; around 450 for DPB1. About 5 DR-DQ haplotypes were handled as single units for association and clustering, since linkage in the cohort was strong. Among 300 to 450 genotyped donors of the cohort, an average of approximately 240,000 unique TCR beta nucleotide sequences were sequenced per donor, about a sixth of them non-productive.

Library prep was done by the immunoSEQ multiplex PCR assay. For the multiplex PCR, a mixture combining 60 forward primers for TCR Vbeta segments and 13 reverse primers for TCR Jbeta segments was used. The CDR3 region of rearranged TCR beta genes was amplified from genomic DNA with a multiplex PCR assay. The Illumina HiSeq System was used to sequence the amplified TCR beta libraries as 87-base-pair reads. The authors' analysis ran thus. Across the 640 or so repertoires, a later analysis counted approximately 83 million unique TCR beta chains, approximately 12 million of which were shared by at least two donors. Raw reads were error-corrected and collapsed into unique sequences with a nearest-neighbor algorithm that merged closely related sequences to remove PCR and sequencing errors. CDR3 sequences were aligned to IMGT reference sequences to assign V, D and J gene segments. For a sequence to be retained, at least a six-nucleotide match to both a V gene segment and a J gene segment was required. Rearrangements were called productive when the CDR3 lacked stop codons and stayed in frame with V and J; all others were non-productive. CDR3 was defined by IMGT convention, running from the second conserved V-encoded cysteine to the conserved J-encoded phenylalanine. The earlier analysis of roughly 590 of the donors excluded sequences that lacked an unambiguous match to a single V gene segment. An earlier analysis of 587 of the donors classified V segments as functional when productive rearrangements were above 56.7% and as segregating when the standard deviation between donors was above 5%. To diagnose cytomegalovirus status from the catalog of TCR beta chain sequences, a statistical classification framework was built. In a later analysis, V and J genes were assigned by comparing TCR nucleotide sequences against IMGT/GENE-DB human TR gene sequences. Using the TCRdist pipeline, a later analysis assigned CDR3 sequences along with most-parsimonious VDJ recombination scenarios. In a later analysis, each TCR beta chain was defined by its CDR3 amino acid sequence together with its V-gene family, and reads without a unique V-gene family were excluded. As a way to deal with suspected cross-contamination and a sequencing artifact, a later analysis dropped approximately 590 nucleotide sequences that were highly shared and had low generation probability. A later analysis calculated a clonal expansion index for each public chain from normalized within-repertoire ranks of inferred template counts. In a later analysis, generation probabilities were computed using a VDJ recombination model fitted to out-of-frame rearrangements, and the results were checked against IGoR. Hypergeometric tests were used in a later analysis to score TCR-TCR, TCR-HLA and TCR-CMV co-occurrence, with a repertoire-size bias correction applied to the TCR pairs. A later analysis estimated false discovery rates by permuting HLA or CMV assignments 20 times. A later analysis grouped co-occurring TCRs with DBSCAN, adding TCRdist sequence similarity when clustering within HLA-allele-positive subsets. Co-occurrence clustering excluded repertoires with fewer than 30,000 or more than 120,000 public chains, plus five with anomalous nucleotide sharing. TCRdb provides this immuneACCESS table in a form limited to in-frame rearrangements. Some clones are lacking; in checked studies, under half of them reflect an unresolved V gene, and why the rest are absent is not known. V and J calls and clone size come straight from that table; D and trimming were deduced from the DNA. The sample has roughly 200,000 clones on record, 70% to 90% of them singletons. In total, the top ten clones hold about 2.5% of the sample.

The germline ends are 17 bases apart after V is trimmed by 4 bases and J by 5 bases. The CDR3, cysteine through phenylalanine, is 14 amino acids long. The read is trimmed to its CDR3 DNA, 42 bases read in frame from base 1. From the germline V gene, CDR1 is SQVTM and CDR2 is ANQGSEA. To note about this clone: Its target antigen remains unknown. The input lacks base qualities; no much larger clone sits a single base away.

General study outcomes and caveats: Specific HLA alleles were associated with over 15,000 TCR beta sequences at a false discovery rate of 0.05 in a later analysis. Most TCR sequences were observed very rarely across donors, whereas some public TCRs were present in many individuals. Strong co-occurrence of HLA alleles, especially DR and DQ, made assigning TCR associations to individual alleles difficult. In this cohort, only TCR beta chains were sequenced, and detectable features were limited by the absence of alpha or paired-chain data. In both the original and validation cohorts, the classifier was reported to diagnose cytomegalovirus status with high specificity and sensitivity. Linkage disequilibrium might explain the correlated functional status among segregating V segments, but an unknown experimental factor could not be ruled out. Broadly in line with IMGT annotations, most TCR beta V segments showed up in productive rearrangements about 90% or about 30% of the time in an earlier analysis of about 500 of the donors. Presence/absence analyses assumed roughly uniform sequencing depth across donors, an assumption that may not hold. According to a later analysis, TCR association rates differed among HLA loci, with DRB1 alleles showing the most associated TCRs and HLA-C alleles showing the fewest. The study listed around 160 TCR beta chains as associated with cytomegalovirus. A later genetic analysis reported fewer N-insertions in productive TCRs among donors in an Asian-associated ancestry cluster than the roughly 720-donor mean. Most CMV-associated TCR beta chains appeared to be HLA-restricted in a later analysis, and the HLA associations seemed to be driven largely by CMV exposure. In a later analysis, several top co-occurrence clusters were reported to appear linked to parvovirus B19, influenza, CMV and Epstein-Barr virus. Some IMGT-functional V segments, including TRBV6-2 and TRBV6-3, could not be told apart with the 87-base-pair reads, so those segments were excluded. A cluster of highly shared sequence variants was judged likely to represent a technical artifact of the sequencing pipeline. HLA typing was unavailable for some donors at each locus, so association tests used only the typed subset. Compared with equally common non-associated chains, HLA-associated TCR beta chains in a later analysis were more clonally expanded and had lower generation probabilities. The authors suggested that the approach could potentially be generalized to other disease states and immunological phenotypes. A further reported finding was that TCR beta sequences accurately predicted the HLA-A and HLA-B alleles for most subjects in the first cohort. The earlier analysis of approximately 540 of the donors excluded seventeen rarely observed V segments, including chromosome 9 orphons, because counts were too low. CMV serostatus was the only immune exposure information available for the cohort. An association between a missense DCLRE1C variant and V-gene and J-gene trimming of TCR beta chains was found in a later genetic analysis and replicated in an independent cohort. In vitro tests confirmed that three of the cytomegalovirus-associated TCR beta chains recognize cytomegalovirus antigens.

In total, 666 healthy bone marrow donors made up the cohort. All cohort members were sampled while nominally healthy, although unrecorded immune exposures were likely present. The donor was CMV seronegative and belonged to the group of 380 or so seronegative cohort members. Every donor gave a peripheral blood sample, and the peripheral blood mononuclear cells from that sample were used for TCR beta sequencing. Genomic DNA extraction from the blood cell samples was performed with the Qiagen DNeasy Blood Extraction Kit. The chain is made from TRBV29-1 and TRBJ1-1, with a weak D call of TRBD1 (6 bases match). The receptor comes from a woman aged 50 to 65 in good health and CMV-seronegative. The specimen sequenced was PBMCs. The DNA sequence is as follows: TGCAGCGTTGTGGGGGGAGGGGGGAAAACTGAAGCTTTCTTT. The translation is CSVVGGGGKTEAFF.